This T cell receptor beta chain was sequenced during a study of T cell repertoires in cytomegalovirus infection. Looking at the study overall: The authors used CMV epitopes that were HLA-C-restricted (recently identified) and HLA-B-restricted (well studied). Shared public TCR beta signatures pointed to both CMV infection and a matching HLA type.

Per germline, CDR1 SGHDT and CDR2 YYEEEE. CDR3 length: 16 residues. Trimming took off 4 bases at V and 2 bases at J, with 18 bases between the two ends. Overall study findings and caveats: Carriers of CMV and the relevant HLA type were discriminated by public TCR beta frequency. The ex vivo response was dominated by HLA-C-restricted CMV-specific TCR beta clonotypes.

TCRdb processed the reads anew with MiXCR; each CDR3 protein has one entry. The repertoire holds around 540,000 distinct CDR3 sequences, with around 35% as singletons. Points on this clonotype: What it binds is not known.

The sequence was collected from a human donor in good health (CMV status not recorded). Some clones in this sample may be carry-over from other donors' samples. The sample was cultured PBMCs, taken from culture after CMV antigen stimulation. The chain carries TRBV5-6 and TRBJ2-5; the D gene is possibly TRBD1 (6 bases). The CDR3 protein is CASSAPGGVPQETQYF. The CDR3 DNA reads as TGTGCCAGCAGCGCCCCTGGGGGCGTACCACAAGAGACCCAGTACTTC.